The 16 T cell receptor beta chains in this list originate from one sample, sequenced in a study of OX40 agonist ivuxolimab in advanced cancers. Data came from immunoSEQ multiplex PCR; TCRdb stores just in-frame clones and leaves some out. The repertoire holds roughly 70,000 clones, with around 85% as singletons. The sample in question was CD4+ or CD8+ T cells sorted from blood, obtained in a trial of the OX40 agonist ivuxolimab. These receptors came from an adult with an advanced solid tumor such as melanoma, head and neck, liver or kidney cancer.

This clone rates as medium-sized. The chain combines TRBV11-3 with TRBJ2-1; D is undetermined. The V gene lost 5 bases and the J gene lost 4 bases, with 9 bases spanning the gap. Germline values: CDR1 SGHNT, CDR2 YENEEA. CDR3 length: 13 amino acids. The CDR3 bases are TGTGCCAGCAGCATAAACCGGTACAATGAGCAGTTCTTC. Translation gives CASSINRYNEQFF.

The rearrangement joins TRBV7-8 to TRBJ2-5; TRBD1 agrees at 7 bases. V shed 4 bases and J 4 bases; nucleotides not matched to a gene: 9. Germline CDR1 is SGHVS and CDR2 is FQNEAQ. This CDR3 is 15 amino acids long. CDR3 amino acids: CASSSGTVDLETQYF. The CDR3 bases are TGTGCCAGCAGCTCCGGGACAGTCGACTTAGAGACCCAGTACTTC.

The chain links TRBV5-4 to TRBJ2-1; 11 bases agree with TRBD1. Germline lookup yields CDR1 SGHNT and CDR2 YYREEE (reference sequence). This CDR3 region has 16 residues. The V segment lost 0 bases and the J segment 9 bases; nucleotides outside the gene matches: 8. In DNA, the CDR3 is TGTGCCAGCAGCTTGGGTGAGGACAGGGGGCGACGTGAGCAGTTCTTC. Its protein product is CASSLGEDRGRREQFF. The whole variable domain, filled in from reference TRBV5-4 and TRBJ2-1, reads ETGVTQSPTHLIKTRGQQVTLRCSSQSGHNTVSWYQQALGQGPQFIFQYYREEENGRGNFPPRFSGLQFPNYSSELNVNALELDDSALYLCASSLGEDRGRREQFFGPGTRLTVL.

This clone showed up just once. The CDR3 loop is CASSPGRWRDTQYF. CDR3 nucleotide sequence: TGTGCCAGCAGCCCGGGGCGGTGGAGAGATACGCAGTATTTT. This sequence joins TRBV11-3 and TRBJ2-3, with D perhaps TRBD1 or TRBD2 (5 bases each). The V gene lost 5 bases and the J gene lost 5 bases, with 14 bases spanning the gap. CDR1 is SGHNT, CDR2 YENEEA, per germline. This CDR3 is built from 14 residues.

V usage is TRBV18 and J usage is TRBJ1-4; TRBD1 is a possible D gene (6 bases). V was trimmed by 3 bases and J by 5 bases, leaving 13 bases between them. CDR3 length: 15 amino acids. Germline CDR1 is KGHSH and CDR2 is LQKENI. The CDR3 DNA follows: TGTGCCAGCTCACCGAGGAGGACAGAGAATGAAAAACTGTTTTTT. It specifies CASSPRRTENEKLFF.

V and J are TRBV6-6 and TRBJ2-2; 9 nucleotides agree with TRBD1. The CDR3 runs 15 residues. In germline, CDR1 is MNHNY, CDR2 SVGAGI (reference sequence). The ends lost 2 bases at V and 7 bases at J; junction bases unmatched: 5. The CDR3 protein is CASSYGDRAGGELFF. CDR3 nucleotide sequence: TGTGCCAGCAGTTACGGGGACAGGGCAGGCGGGGAGCTGTTTTTT.

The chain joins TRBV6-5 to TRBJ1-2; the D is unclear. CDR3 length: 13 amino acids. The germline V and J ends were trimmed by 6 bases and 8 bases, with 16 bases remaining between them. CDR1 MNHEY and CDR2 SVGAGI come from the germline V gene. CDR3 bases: TGTGCCAGCAGGACGACGGGGAGTGGCGGCTACACCTTC. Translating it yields CASRTTGSGGYTF.

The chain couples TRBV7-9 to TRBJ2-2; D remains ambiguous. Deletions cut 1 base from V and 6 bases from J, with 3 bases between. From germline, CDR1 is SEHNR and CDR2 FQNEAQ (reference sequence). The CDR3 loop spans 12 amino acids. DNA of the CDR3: TGTGCCAGCAGCTTAGATGCCGGGGAGCTGTTTTTT. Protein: CASSLDAGELFF.

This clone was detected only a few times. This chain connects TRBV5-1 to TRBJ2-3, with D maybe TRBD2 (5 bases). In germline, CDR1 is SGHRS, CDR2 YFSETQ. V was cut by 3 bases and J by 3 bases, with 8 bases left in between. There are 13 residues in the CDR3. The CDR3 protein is CASSSPGTDTQYF. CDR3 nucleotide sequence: TGCGCCAGCAGCTCCCCGGGGACAGATACGCAGTATTTT.

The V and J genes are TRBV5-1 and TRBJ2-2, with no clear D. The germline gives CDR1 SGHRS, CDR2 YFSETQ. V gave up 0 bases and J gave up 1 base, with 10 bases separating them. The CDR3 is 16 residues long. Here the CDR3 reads CASSLEAGLNTGELFF. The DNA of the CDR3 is TGCGCCAGCAGCTTGGAGGCAGGCTTGAACACCGGGGAGCTGTTTTTT.

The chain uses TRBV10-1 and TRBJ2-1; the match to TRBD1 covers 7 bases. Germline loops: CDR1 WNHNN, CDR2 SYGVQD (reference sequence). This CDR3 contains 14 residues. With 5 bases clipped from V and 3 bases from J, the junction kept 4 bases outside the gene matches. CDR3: CASSKQGSYNEQFF. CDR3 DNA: TGCGCCAGCAGTAAACAGGGGAGCTACAATGAGCAGTTCTTC.

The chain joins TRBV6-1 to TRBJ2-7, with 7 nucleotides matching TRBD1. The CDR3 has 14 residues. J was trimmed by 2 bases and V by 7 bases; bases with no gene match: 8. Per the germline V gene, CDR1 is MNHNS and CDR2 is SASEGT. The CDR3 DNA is TGTGCCAGCACCCCGACAGGGAAAGCCTACGAGCAGTACTTC. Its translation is CASTPTGKAYEQYF.

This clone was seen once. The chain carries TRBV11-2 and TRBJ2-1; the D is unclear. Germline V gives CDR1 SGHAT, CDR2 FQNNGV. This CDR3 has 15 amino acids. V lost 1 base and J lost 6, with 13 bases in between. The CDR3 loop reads CASSLVPLSGNEQFF. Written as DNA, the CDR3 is TGTGCCAGCAGCTTAGTACCCCTATCGGGCAATGAGCAGTTCTTC.

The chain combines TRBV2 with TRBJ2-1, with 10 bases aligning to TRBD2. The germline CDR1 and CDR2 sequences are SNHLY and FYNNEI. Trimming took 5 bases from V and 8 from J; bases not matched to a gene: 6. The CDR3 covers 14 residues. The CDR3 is CASSLAGGPDEQFF. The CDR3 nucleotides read TGTGCCAGCAGTTTAGCGGGGGGCCCCGATGAGCAGTTCTTC.

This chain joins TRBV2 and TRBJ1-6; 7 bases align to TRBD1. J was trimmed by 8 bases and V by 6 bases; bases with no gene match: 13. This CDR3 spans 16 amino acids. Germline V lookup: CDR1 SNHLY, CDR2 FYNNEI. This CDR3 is CASSRLKGAGDSPLHF. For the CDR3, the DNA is TGTGCCAGCAGCCGCTTGAAGGGGGCTGGGGATTCACCCCTCCACTTT.

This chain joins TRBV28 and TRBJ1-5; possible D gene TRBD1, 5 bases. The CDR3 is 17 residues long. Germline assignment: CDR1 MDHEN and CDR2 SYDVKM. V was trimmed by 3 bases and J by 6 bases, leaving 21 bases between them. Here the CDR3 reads CASSFWQGRSQGQPQHF. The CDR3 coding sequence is TGTGCCAGCAGTTTCTGGCAGGGTCGCTCCCAGGGTCAGCCCCAGCATTTT.